A single TCR beta chain is shown here with its context. Its specificity is not known. This sample stems from a study of T cell responses to AZD1222 COVID-19 vaccine. Findings of the study overall: Regions 160-218 and 743-854 dominated among vaccine-associated CD4 TCRs spanning spike. Donors were mostly white British, more females; clonal diversity possibly underestimated. Repertoires were obtained solely post-peak T cell response.

Sequenced by immunoSEQ multiplex PCR; TCRdb stores in-frame clones only, minus some. This sample has around 120,000 clones, with 91% found just once. The length of the CDR3 is 16 residues. Trimming took 4 bases from V and 3 from J, leaving 19 bases between them. Germline V gives CDR1 MNHEY, CDR2 SMNVEV (reference sequence). The TCR was taken from an adult in good health. V gene TRBV27 combines with J gene TRBJ2-7; D is unclear. The starting material was peripheral blood, obtained on day 0 of AZD1222 vaccination. CDR3 nucleotides: TGTGCCAGCAGTTACAGTCATGGAGTTATCGGCTACGAGCAGTACTTC. Encoded protein: CASSYSHGVIGYEQYF.